The source of this TCR beta chain is a study of blood T cells in healthy people across ages. A second PCR of about 7 to 12 cycles used a sample-barcoded 5' primer and a J-beta primer mix. One entry per CDR3 protein results from TCRdb running MiXCR on the 5' RACE reads. The table shows about 1.1 million distinct CDR3 sequences, with 30% to 40% occurring only once. V lost 1 base to trimming and J lost 5 bases, with 8 bases between them. The CDR3 covers 14 residues. The V gene's germline CDR1 is LGHNA and CDR2 YSLEER. This clonotype was counted only a few times. Material: blood. The J gene is TRBJ2-2, the V gene TRBV4-3; D gene ambiguous. The TCR sequence derives from a man younger than 30 in good health. CDR3 protein: CASSQAFPTGELFF. In DNA, the CDR3 is TGCGCCAGCAGCCAAGCTTTTCCGACCGGGGAGCTGTTTTTT.